The clone carrying this TCR beta chain was seen many times. V gave up 7 bases and J gave up 0 bases, with 15 bases separating them. CDR3 length: 14 amino acids. Germline CDR1 SQVTM, CDR2 ANQGSEA. TCRdb re-analysed the RT-PCR reads in MiXCR, keeping a single row per CDR3 protein. The table has 650,000 to 800,000 distinct CDR3 sequences, 14% seen once. The receptor was derived from a female donor in good health, serving as a healthy control. Specimen: memory CD4+ T cells from blood. The chain employs TRBV29-1 and TRBJ1-1, with D possibly being TRBD1 (5 bases). The CDR3 reads CSAGGGLLNTEAFF. DNA for the CDR3: TGCAGCGCGGGGGGAGGGCTGCTGAACACTGAAGCTTTCTTT.